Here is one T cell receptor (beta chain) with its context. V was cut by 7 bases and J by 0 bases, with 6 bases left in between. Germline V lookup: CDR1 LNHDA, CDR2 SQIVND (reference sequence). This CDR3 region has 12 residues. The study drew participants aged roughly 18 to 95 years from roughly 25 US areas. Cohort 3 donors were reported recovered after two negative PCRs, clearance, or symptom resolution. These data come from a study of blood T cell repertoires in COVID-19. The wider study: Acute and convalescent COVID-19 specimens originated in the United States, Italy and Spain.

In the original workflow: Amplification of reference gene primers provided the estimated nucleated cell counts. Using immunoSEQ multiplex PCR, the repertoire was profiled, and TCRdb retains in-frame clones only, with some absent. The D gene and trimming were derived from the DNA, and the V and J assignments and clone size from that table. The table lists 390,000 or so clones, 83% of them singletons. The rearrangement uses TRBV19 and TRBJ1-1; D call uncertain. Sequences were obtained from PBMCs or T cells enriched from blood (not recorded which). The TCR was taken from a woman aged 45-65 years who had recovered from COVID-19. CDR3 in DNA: TGTGCCAGTATCGCGGTGAACACTGAAGCTTTCTTT. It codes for CASIAVNTEAFF.